Shown below are 7 T cell receptor beta chains from a single sample sequenced in a study of PD-1 blockade in mismatch repair-deficient tumors. These receptors' antigens are unknown. The sample's time point: approximately nine-day in vitro stimulation with candidate neoantigen peptide 4. Sequencing was performed with immunoSEQ multiplex PCR; in TCRdb, only in-frame clones are kept and a portion is missing. Of about 13,000 clones listed, 84% were seen once; the top ten hold approximately 20%. Here the sequenced sample was cells cultured in vitro, taken from a patient treated with pembrolizumab. These receptors came from an adult with mismatch repair-deficient cancer.

This sequence joins TRBV5-4 and TRBJ2-7, with 7 bases fitting TRBD1. After removal of 4 bases from V and 2 bases from J, the junction contained 6 bases not matched to a gene. Germline CDR1 is SGHNT and CDR2 is YYREEE (reference sequence). The CDR3 sequence is 14 residues long. The CDR3 here is CASSPGQRPYEQYF. Here the CDR3 DNA reads TGTGCCAGCAGCCCGGGACAGAGACCCTACGAGCAGTACTTC.

DNA of the CDR3: TGTGCCAGCAGTTCGACCCCAAGGGAGGGCTCGGGCAATGAGCAGTTCTTC. It encodes CASSSTPREGSGNEQFF. The chain links TRBV28 to TRBJ2-1; 7 nucleotides line up with TRBD2. V dropped 4 bases and J dropped 6; count of bases not matched to a gene: 15. Germline CDR1 reads MDHEN; CDR2 reads SYDVKM. This CDR3 region has 17 residues.

This chain joins TRBV5-1 and TRBJ2-7; D tentatively fits TRBD1 or TRBD2 (5 bases each). CDR3 length equals 13 residues. The germline V gene encodes CDR1 SGHRS and CDR2 YFSETQ. Trimming took 3 bases from V and 1 from J, leaving 8 bases between them. CDR3 protein: CASSWDGSYEQYF. The CDR3 DNA is TGCGCCAGCAGCTGGGACGGATCCTACGAGCAGTACTTC.

The chain is built from TRBV7-2 and TRBJ2-1; 10 positions match TRBD2. CDR1 SGHTA and CDR2 FQGNSA come from the germline V gene. This CDR3 has 15 residues. V was clipped by 1 base and J by 8 bases; unmatched bases: 5. The CDR3 sequence: CASSLGASGSYEQFF. Written as DNA, the CDR3 is TGTGCCAGCAGCTTAGGGGCTAGCGGGAGCTATGAGCAGTTCTTC.

Only a few counts were recorded for this clone. This chain links TRBV28 with TRBJ2-7; D is uncertain. The CDR3 has 18 residues. V gave up 8 bases and J gave up 3 bases, with 29 bases separating them. Germline V lookup: CDR1 MDHEN, CDR2 SYDVKM. This CDR3 reads CASHSPLLGQRGNYEQYF. The CDR3, as DNA: TGTGCCAGCCATTCCCCCCTGTTGGGTCAGCGAGGAAACTACGAGCAGTACTTC.

The table lists this clone with a few counts. This chain connects TRBV5-1 to TRBJ2-2; D unclear. The ends were cut back, 0 bases at V and 3 bases at J, with 12 bases in the middle. CDR3 length: 16 residues. Germline-derived CDR1 and CDR2 are SGHRS and YFSETQ. The CDR3 spells CASSLEPRLDTGELFF. CDR3 DNA: TGCGCCAGCAGCTTGGAGCCTAGATTAGACACCGGGGAGCTGTTTTTT. Filled out from reference TRBV5-1 and TRBJ2-2, the complete variable domain reads KAGVTQTPRYLIKTRGQQVTLSCSPISGHRSVSWYQQTPGQGLQFLFEYFSETQRNKGNFPGRFSGRQFSNSRSEMNVSTLELGDSALYLCASSLEPRLDTGELFFGEGSRLTVL.

The chain employs TRBV5-4 and TRBJ2-5, with TRBD2 as a possible D gene (6 bases). Germline V lookup: CDR1 SGHNT, CDR2 YYREEE (reference sequence). V lost 4 bases, J lost 4 bases, and 8 bases lay in between. This CDR3 is 12 amino acids long. The CDR3 bases are TGTGCCAGCAGCCGGAGGGGAGAGACCCAGTACTTC. This gives the protein CASSRRGETQYF.